This T cell receptor beta chain came from a study of tumor-infiltrating lymphocytes in primary liver carcinoma. This CDR3 has 14 amino acids. Germline V gives CDR1 SGHDT, CDR2 YYEEEE. A note on this clonotype: The junction does not match germline at one end; this may be a read error.

Both RNA and DNA were isolated together from around 20-30 mg of bulk tissue that had not been sorted. Priming with a constant-region primer yielded TCR beta cDNA from roughly 500 ng total RNA. Slightly modified ARM-PCR with three nested multiplex PCR rounds yielded TCR beta libraries. TRBV1-TRBV30 forward primers paired with a C-beta reverse primer drove the first two PCR rounds, approximately 11 cycles each. TCRdb used MiXCR to reprocess the multiplex PCR reads, holding one entry per CDR3 protein. This sample has fewer than 200,000 distinct CDR3 sequences, with approximately 80% found just once. V and J are TRBV5-6 and TRBJ1-2, with a tentative D call TRBD1 (5 bases). The TCR comes from a man aged 40-55 years with primary liver carcinoma and hepatitis B virus infection. The sequencing sample was made of tumor tissue from primary liver carcinoma. CDR3 region: CTSSGRDVEHGYTF. The DNA of the CDR3 is TGTACCAGCAGCGGCCGGGACGTAGAGCATGGCTACACCTTC. Together with reference TRBV5-6 and TRBJ1-2, the CDR3 gives the full variable domain: DAGVTQSPTHLIKTRGQQVTLRCSPKSGHDTVSWYQQALGQGPQFIFQYYEEEERQRGNFPDRFSGHQFPNYSSELNVNALLLGDSALYLCTSSGRDVEHGYTFGSGTRLTVV.